This T cell receptor (beta chain) is from a study of cytomegalovirus exposure and HLA in healthy donors. Study outcomes and limitations: Published work reported that the classifier diagnosed cytomegalovirus status with high specificity and sensitivity.

V was pared by 5 bases and J by 3 bases, with 19 bases between. Germline values: CDR1 MNHEY, CDR2 SMNVEV (reference sequence). This CDR3 spans 16 amino acids. This clone is a singleton in its sample. No antigen is known for it. With 60 Vbeta and 13 Jbeta primers, the PCR was carried out. TCRdb's table, derived via immunoSEQ multiplex PCR, lists solely in-frame clones and lacks some. The data hold about 170,000 clones, with approximately 82% observed a single time. Sequenced sample: PBMCs. This receptor was taken from a male donor in good health and CMV-seronegative. The rearrangement joins TRBV27 to TRBJ2-5; tentatively, D is TRBD1 (6 bases). CDR3 coding DNA: TGTGCCAGCAGTCCCGGACAGACCGATGGCAAAGAGACCCAGTACTTC. This codes for CASSPGQTDGKETQYF.